These 29 T cell receptor beta chains were all obtained from the same sample, sequenced in a study of cytomegalovirus exposure and HLA in healthy donors. The PCR employed 60 Vbeta primers together with 13 Jbeta primers. Profiling relied on immunoSEQ multiplex PCR, and the TCRdb table lists in-frame clones only, not all of them. The sample lists approximately 100,000 clones, about three quarters seen once, with around 14% in the top ten. Sequencing used PBMCs. These receptors were taken from a male donor in good health and CMV-seropositive.

The rearrangement joins TRBV5-5 to TRBJ2-6; 9 bases are shared with TRBD1. Germline CDR1 reads SGHKS; CDR2 reads YYEKEE (reference sequence). V gave up 4 bases and J gave up 0 bases; unmatched junction bases: 8. This CDR3 has 18 residues. CDR3 in DNA: TGTGCCAGCAGCCCCGGACAGGGGACAAGCTCTGGGGCCAACGTCCTGACTTTC. This sequence encodes CASSPGQGTSSGANVLTF.

This chain links TRBV5-6 with TRBJ1-1; D might be TRBD1 (6 bases). Germline assignment: CDR1 SGHDT and CDR2 YYEEEE. Trimming took 0 bases from V and 2 from J, leaving 14 bases between them. The CDR3 runs to 16 residues. In DNA form, the CDR3 reads TGTGCCAGCAGCTTGGCCATAGGACAGAGCAACACTGAAGCTTTCTTT. This sequence encodes CASSLAIGQSNTEAFF.

This clone has just a few counts. The rearrangement links TRBV28 to TRBJ1-2; D not certain. Germline values: CDR1 MDHEN, CDR2 SYDVKM. The CDR3 is made up of 16 amino acids. Trimming stripped 8 bases from V and 2 bases from J, with 21 bases between. The CDR3 region is CASYKPIPRGNYGYTF. CDR3 nucleotides: TGTGCCAGCTACAAGCCAATTCCGCGGGGAAACTATGGCTACACCTTC.

The gene calls are TRBV2 and TRBJ2-7; D perhaps matches TRBD2 (6 bases). Germline V CDR1 and CDR2: SNHLY, FYNNEI. The CDR3 is 14 residues long. The V and J ends lost 10 bases and 2 bases respectively, with 18 bases between them. The CDR3 here is CATGSGTETYEQYF. Written as DNA, the CDR3 is TGTGCCACGGGCTCCGGGACTGAGACCTACGAGCAGTACTTC.

This clone was counted between two and nine times. The chain joins TRBV11-2 to TRBJ2-5; D unresolved. The CDR3 has 14 amino acids. The V gene lost 5 bases and the J gene lost 5 bases, with 15 bases spanning the gap. CDR1 is SGHAT, CDR2 FQNNGV, per germline. CDR3 DNA: TGTGCCAGCAGCCACCTAGGCCTTCGGGAGACCCAGTACTTC. Translation: CASSHLGLRETQYF.

The V call is TRBV5-1, the J call TRBJ1-2; maybe TRBD1 (5 bases). Germline V gene lookup returns CDR1 SGHRS and CDR2 YFSETQ. V lost 4 bases to trimming and J lost 4 bases, with 17 bases between them. The length of the CDR3 is 15 residues. CDR3 bases: TGCGCCAGCAGCATACGGACATCGGAGTCCTATGGCTACACCTTC. This codes for CASSIRTSESYGYTF.

This clone has just a few counts. V is TRBV27 and J is TRBJ2-7; TRBD1 matches 7 bases. Per germline, CDR1 MNHEY and CDR2 SMNVEV (reference sequence). Losses at the gene ends were 3 bases for V and 1 base for J; bases not matched to a gene: 0. CDR3 length: 13 amino acids. The CDR3: CASSLTGSYEQYF. CDR3 bases: TGTGCCAGCAGTTTGACAGGGTCCTACGAGCAGTACTTC.

The chain couples TRBV10-1 to TRBJ2-1, with TRBD1 matching over 8 bases. The V and J ends lost 4 bases and 2 bases, in that order; junction bases with no gene match: 4. Germline V gene sequence: CDR1 WNHNN, CDR2 SYGVQD (reference sequence). The CDR3 loop spans 15 amino acids. Written as DNA, the CDR3 is TGCGCCAGCAGTGTGACAGGGGCTACCTACAATGAGCAGTTCTTC. Its translation: CASSVTGATYNEQFF.

The chain is built from TRBV4-1 and TRBJ2-5, with a weak D call TRBD2 (5 bases). The CDR3 totals 14 residues. With 0 bases removed from V and 7 bases from J, the gap between germline ends came to 12 bases. The V gene's germline CDR1 is MGHRA and CDR2 YSYEKL. Written as DNA, the CDR3 is TGCGCCAGCAGCCAAGATCGAGACCGGGGGACCCAGTACTTC. Translation gives CASSQDRDRGTQYF.

This clone was seen once. The chain couples TRBV30 to TRBJ1-4; perhaps TRBD1 as D (5 bases). V lost 0 bases to trimming and J lost 4 bases, with 9 bases between them. The germline V gene has CDR1 GTSNPN and CDR2 SVGIG (reference sequence). CDR3 length equals 14 residues. CDR3 sequence: CAWSVGGFNEKLFF. CDR3 in DNA: TGTGCCTGGAGTGTGGGGGGGTTTAATGAAAAACTGTTTTTT.

This clone was detected only once. The chain links TRBV10-3 to TRBJ2-7; perhaps TRBD2 as D (6 bases). The CDR3 has 12 amino acids. V was shortened by 5 bases and J by 4 bases, with 9 bases between the two germline ends. Per the germline V gene, CDR1 is ENHRY and CDR2 is SYGVKD. The CDR3 loop is CAISNREYEQYF. The CDR3 bases are TGTGCCATCAGTAACCGGGAGTACGAGCAGTACTTC.

This clone was counted only a few times. V usage is TRBV5-4 and J usage is TRBJ1-2; D gene ambiguous. The V gene lost 1 base and the J gene lost 7 bases, with 8 bases spanning the gap. Germline assignment: CDR1 SGHNT and CDR2 YYREEE (reference sequence). This CDR3 comprises 12 residues. The CDR3 reads CASSLSGCGYTF. In DNA form, the CDR3 reads TGTGCCAGCAGCTTGTCGGGGTGTGGCTACACCTTC.

The V and J genes are TRBV5-1 and TRBJ2-3; the match to TRBD2 covers 10 bases. CDR1 and CDR2 from the germline V gene are SGHRS and YFSETQ. V lost 2 bases, J lost 6 bases, and 9 bases stayed unmatched. The CDR3 totals 16 residues. This CDR3 reads CASSFLSAGGLDTQYF. The CDR3 nucleotides read TGCGCCAGCAGCTTCCTATCAGCGGGGGGGCTGGATACGCAGTATTTT.

This clone was seen once. The chain couples TRBV6-5 to TRBJ1-5; no reliable D call. The germline V and J ends were trimmed by 6 bases and 7 bases, with 16 bases remaining between them. The CDR3 loop spans 14 amino acids. Germline V gives CDR1 MNHEY, CDR2 SVGAGI. CDR3 protein: CASSSDHGRQPQHF. The CDR3 DNA is TGTGCCAGCAGCTCGGACCATGGGAGGCAGCCCCAGCATTTT.

The V and J genes are TRBV30 and TRBJ1-6, with TRBD1 as a possible D gene (5 bases). CDR3 length equals 18 residues. Germline V lookup: CDR1 GTSNPN, CDR2 SVGIG (reference sequence). Trimming pared 0 bases from V and 10 bases from J, leaving 25 bases between. CDR3 nucleotide sequence: TGTGCCTGGAGTGTAACAAGGGGCATCCCTCCAACTTACTCACCCCTCCACTTT. This sequence encodes CAWSVTRGIPPTYSPLHF.

The chain combines TRBV11-2 with TRBJ1-2, with a weak D call TRBD1 (6 bases). The CDR3 consists of 18 residues. Trimming left V 5 bases short and J 3 bases short, with 25 bases between. Germline lookup yields CDR1 SGHAT and CDR2 FQNNGV. The CDR3 is CASSTRKKRGGSDYGYTF. In DNA form, the CDR3 reads TGTGCCAGCAGCACAAGGAAGAAAAGAGGGGGATCGGACTATGGCTACACCTTC.

V is TRBV5-1 and J is TRBJ2-2, with 7 bases lining up with TRBD1. With V trimmed by 0 bases and J by 4 bases, 9 bases remained unmatched. The CDR3 is 17 residues long. Germline V gives CDR1 SGHRS, CDR2 YFSETQ. The CDR3 loop is CASSLAFQGQSTGELFF. CDR3 coding DNA: TGCGCCAGCAGCTTGGCCTTTCAGGGACAGAGCACCGGGGAGCTGTTTTTT.

Only one count was recorded for this clone. The V gene is TRBV7-9, the J gene TRBJ1-2; D remains ambiguous. This CDR3 comprises 12 residues. The germline gives CDR1 SEHNR, CDR2 FQNEAQ (reference sequence). V was cut by 2 bases and J by 8 bases, with 9 bases left in between. The CDR3 reads CASSLSQYGYTF. CDR3 DNA: TGTGCCAGCAGCTTAAGTCAGTACGGCTACACCTTC.

The chain couples TRBV5-4 to TRBJ1-1, with D possibly being TRBD1 (5 bases). The CDR3 is 15 residues long. V was trimmed by 0 bases and J by 1 base, leaving 10 bases between them. The V gene's germline CDR1 is SGHNT and CDR2 YYREEE (reference sequence). The CDR3 coding sequence is TGTGCCAGCAGCTTGGCCGGGGGGTCGAACACTGAAGCTTTCTTT. Protein product: CASSLAGGSNTEAFF.

In this sample, this clone turned up a few times. This chain connects TRBV28 to TRBJ1-2, with D uncertain. The germline CDR1 and CDR2 sequences are MDHEN and SYDVKM. The V and J ends lost 7 bases and 8 bases respectively, with 8 bases between them. The CDR3 covers 10 residues. CDR3 DNA sequence: TGTGCCAGCACCGGCAGGGGCTACACCTTC. This encodes CASTGRGYTF.

The chain employs TRBV4-1 and TRBJ2-2; TRBD1 might be the D (6 bases). The CDR3 has 16 amino acids. Germline V gene data show CDR1 as MGHRA and CDR2 as YSYEKL. Between the trimmed V and J ends, which lost 1 base and 2 bases, there was a span of 11 bases. This chain's CDR3 is CASSQASRGNTGELFF. CDR3 nucleotide sequence: TGCGCCAGCAGCCAAGCGAGCAGGGGAAACACCGGGGAGCTGTTTTTT.

V and J are TRBV11-2 and TRBJ1-1; 9 nucleotides align to TRBD1. The CDR3 has 12 residues. From germline, CDR1 is SGHAT and CDR2 FQNNGV. Unmatched junction bases numbered 7, after V lost 7 bases and J lost 10 bases. The CDR3 DNA reads TGTGCCAGCAACATCGGGACAGGGAGAGCTTTCTTT. Translating gives CASNIGTGRAFF.

Of note for this clone: Other DNA sequences in the same sample also yield this CDR3. This sequence joins TRBV5-1 and TRBJ1-1; TRBD1 might be the D (6 bases). Trimming took off 0 bases at V and 6 bases at J, with 6 bases between the two ends. This CDR3 is built from 12 residues. Per the germline V gene, CDR1 is SGHRS and CDR2 is YFSETQ. This chain's CDR3 is CASSLGQAEAFF. The CDR3 DNA is TGCGCCAGCAGCTTGGGACAGGCTGAAGCTTTCTTT.

The chain has TRBV18 and TRBJ1-2, with 9 bases matching TRBD1. CDR1 and CDR2 (germline): KGHSH, LQKENI. The V and J ends lost 3 bases and 5 bases, in that order; junction bases with no gene match: 4. The CDR3 is 14 residues long. The CDR3 is CASSPGQGIYGYTF. Here the CDR3 DNA reads TGTGCCAGCTCACCCGGACAGGGGATTTATGGCTACACCTTC.

The chain has TRBV25-1 and TRBJ1-4, with TRBD1 as a possible D gene (6 bases). The CDR3 contains 15 residues. V was cut by 1 base and J by 7 bases, with 13 bases left in between. The germline gives CDR1 MGHDK, CDR2 SYGVNS. In nucleotides, the CDR3 is TGTGCCAGCAGTGAATTGAGGGGGGGAGGTGAAAAACTGTTTTTT. Translating gives CASSELRGGGEKLFF. The full variable domain, completed using reference TRBV25-1 and TRBJ1-4, is EADIYQTPRYLVIGTGKKITLECSQTMGHDKMYWYQQDPGMELHLIHYSYGVNSTEKGDLSSESTVSRIRTEHFPLTLESARPSHTSQYLCASSELRGGGEKLFFGSGTQLSVL.

The chain carries TRBV5-1 and TRBJ1-2, with D tentatively TRBD1 (6 bases). CDR1 is SGHRS, CDR2 YFSETQ, per germline. The CDR3 sequence is 13 residues long. The V and J ends lost 4 bases and 4 bases respectively, with 11 bases between them. CDR3 residues: CASSTDSVYGYTF. As DNA, the CDR3 is TGCGCCAGCAGCACGGACAGTGTCTATGGCTACACCTTC.

V usage is TRBV5-1 and J usage is TRBJ2-3; 10 bases map to TRBD2. CDR1 is SGHRS and CDR2 is YFSETQ in the germline V gene. The CDR3 has 15 amino acids. Germline trimming cut 0 bases from V and 4 bases from J; bases unmatched to any gene: 2. The chain's CDR3 is CASSLGLAGADTQYF. DNA of the CDR3: TGCGCCAGCAGCTTGGGTCTAGCGGGGGCAGATACGCAGTATTTT.

This clone was recorded a few times. This sequence joins TRBV19 and TRBJ1-2; D may be TRBD1 (5 bases). This CDR3 is 14 amino acids long. V was shortened by 8 bases and J by 2 bases, with 15 bases between the two germline ends. The germline CDR1 and CDR2 sequences are LNHDA and SQIVND (reference sequence). CDR3 bases: TGTGCCAGTCGATTTGGGGCGGGAAACTATGGCTACACCTTC. Residues: CASRFGAGNYGYTF. The whole variable domain, remainder taken from reference TRBV19 and TRBJ1-2, is DGGITQSPKYLFRKEGQNVTLSCEQNLNHDAMYWYRQDPGQGLRLIYYSQIVNDFQKGDIAEGYSVSREKKESFPLTVTSAQKNPTAFYLCASRFGAGNYGYTFGSGTRLTVV.

This clone was detected ten times or more. No DNA is shown, since the ends of the CDR3 on it are uncertain; the CDR3 is the one TCRdb lists. This chain joins TRBV30 and TRBJ1-1; the tabulated D call, TRBD1, remains unverified against the DNA. The CDR3 spans 11 residues, counting both ends. The V gene's germline CDR1 is GTSNPN and CDR2 SVGIG (reference sequence). CDR3 amino acids: CAWGQGTNRGF.